The clone carrying this T cell receptor (beta chain) was picked up a small number of times. What it binds is not known. This sample was included in a study of regulatory T cells in long-lasting Graves disease. Combining iRepertoire HTBI primers with Arm-PCR of CDR3 regions, the authors built TCR beta libraries. TCRdb fed the multiplex PCR reads into MiXCR, producing one record per CDR3 protein. The sample has roughly 430,000 distinct CDR3 sequences, roughly 17% seen once. This CDR3 comprises 13 residues. The germline V and J ends were trimmed by 4 bases and 8 bases, with 12 bases remaining between them. Regarding time point: newly diagnosed GD, antithyroid drugs for less than 3 months. Extracted PBMC RNA gave rise to the TCR library. General study findings and limits: It was in persistent disease that TRBV28, TRBJ1-2 and TRBJ2-5 were favored.

These data were also reused for a study on T cells in Graves' hyperthyroidism and ophthalmopathy. According to that study: For the diagnoses, clinical symptoms, serum thyroxine and TRAb, thyroid ultrasound and orbital computed tomography were used.

This receptor was obtained from a woman in her 30s with Graves disease. The starting material was peripheral blood mononuclear cells (PBMCs), obtained at new diagnosis, from a patient treated with antithyroid drugs. The chain has TRBV12-3 or TRBV12-4 and TRBJ2-1, with D unclear. The DNA for the CDR3 is TGTGCCAGCAGTTATACAAGATCCCATGAGCAGTTCTTC. It translates to CASSYTRSHEQFF.